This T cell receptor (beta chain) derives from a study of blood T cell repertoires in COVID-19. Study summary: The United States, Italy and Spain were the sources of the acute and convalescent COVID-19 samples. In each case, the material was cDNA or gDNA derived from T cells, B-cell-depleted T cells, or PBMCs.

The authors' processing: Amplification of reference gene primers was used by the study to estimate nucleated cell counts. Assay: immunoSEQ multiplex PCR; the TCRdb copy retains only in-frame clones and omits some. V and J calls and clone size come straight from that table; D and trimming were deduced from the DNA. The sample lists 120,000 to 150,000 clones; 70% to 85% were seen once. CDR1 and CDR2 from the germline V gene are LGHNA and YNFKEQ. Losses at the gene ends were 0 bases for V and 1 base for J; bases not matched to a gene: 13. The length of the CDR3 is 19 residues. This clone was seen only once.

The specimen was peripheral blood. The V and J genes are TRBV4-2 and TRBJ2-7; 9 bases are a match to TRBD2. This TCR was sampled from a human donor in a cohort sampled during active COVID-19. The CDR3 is CASSQDLNIAGGSSYEQYF. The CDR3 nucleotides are TGTGCCAGCAGCCAAGACCTAAACATCGCGGGGGGGAGTTCCTACGAGCAGTACTTC.